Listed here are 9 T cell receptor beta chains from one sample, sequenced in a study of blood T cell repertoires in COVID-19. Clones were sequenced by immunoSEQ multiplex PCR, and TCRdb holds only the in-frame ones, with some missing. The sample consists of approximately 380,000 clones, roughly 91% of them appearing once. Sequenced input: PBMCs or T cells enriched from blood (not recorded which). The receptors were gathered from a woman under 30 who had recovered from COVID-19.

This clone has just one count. DNA for the CDR3: TGTGCCAGCATCGGGGAGGGCGGAGGCTACACCTTC. Translating it yields CASIGEGGGYTF. V gene TRBV5-5 combines with J gene TRBJ1-2, with D uncertain. The CDR3 totals 12 residues. From germline, CDR1 is SGHKS and CDR2 YYEKEE (reference sequence). Deletions cut 6 bases from V and 8 bases from J, with 14 bases between.

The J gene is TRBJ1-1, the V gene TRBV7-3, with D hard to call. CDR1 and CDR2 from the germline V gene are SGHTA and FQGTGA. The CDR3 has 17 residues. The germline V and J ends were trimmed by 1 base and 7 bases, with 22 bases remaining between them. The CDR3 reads CASSLNMRVPLPYEAFF. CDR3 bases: TGTGCCAGCAGCTTAAATATGAGGGTTCCCCTACCCTATGAAGCTTTCTTT.

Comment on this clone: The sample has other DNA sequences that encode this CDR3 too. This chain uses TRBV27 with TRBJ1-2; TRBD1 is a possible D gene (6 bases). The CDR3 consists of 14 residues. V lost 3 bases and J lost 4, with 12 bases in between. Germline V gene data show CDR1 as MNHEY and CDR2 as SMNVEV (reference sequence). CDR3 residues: CASSFGGGGYGYTF. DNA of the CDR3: TGTGCCAGCAGTTTCGGGGGGGGCGGCTATGGCTACACCTTC.

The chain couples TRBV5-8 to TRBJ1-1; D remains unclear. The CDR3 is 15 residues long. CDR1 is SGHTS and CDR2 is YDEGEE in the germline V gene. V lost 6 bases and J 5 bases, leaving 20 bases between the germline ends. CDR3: CASTPTAGGGTEAFF. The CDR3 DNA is TGTGCCAGCACCCCGACGGCAGGCGGAGGGACTGAAGCTTTCTTT. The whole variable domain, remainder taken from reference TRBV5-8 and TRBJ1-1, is EAGVTQSPTHLIKTRGQQATLRCSPISGHTSVYWYQQALGLGLQFLLWYDEGEERNRGNFPPRFSGRQFPNYSSELNVNALELEDSALYLCASTPTAGGGTEAFFGQGTRLTVV.

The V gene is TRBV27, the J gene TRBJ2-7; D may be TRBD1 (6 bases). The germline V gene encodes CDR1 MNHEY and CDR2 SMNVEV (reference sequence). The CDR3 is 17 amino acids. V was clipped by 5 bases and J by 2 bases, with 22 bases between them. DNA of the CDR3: TGTGCCAGCAGTCCTGCGACAGGCGAATCCACCCCCTACGAGCAGTACTTC. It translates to CASSPATGESTPYEQYF.

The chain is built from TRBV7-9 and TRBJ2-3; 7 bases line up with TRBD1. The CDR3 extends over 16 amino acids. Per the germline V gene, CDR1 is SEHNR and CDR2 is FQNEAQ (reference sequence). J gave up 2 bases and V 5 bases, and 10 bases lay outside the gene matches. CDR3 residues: CASSNPVGQPTDTQYF. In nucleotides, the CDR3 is TGTGCCAGCAGCAACCCCGTGGGACAGCCCACAGATACGCAGTATTTT.

Written as DNA, the CDR3 is TGTGCCAGCAGTTCGATGGTGACGGGGGGCTACACCTTC. Encoded protein: CASSSMVTGGYTF. V usage is TRBV7-8 and J usage is TRBJ1-2; the D is unclear. The CDR3 has 13 amino acids. Germline V gene data show CDR1 as SGHVS and CDR2 as FQNEAQ. With 6 bases removed from V and 8 bases from J, the gap between germline ends came to 16 bases.

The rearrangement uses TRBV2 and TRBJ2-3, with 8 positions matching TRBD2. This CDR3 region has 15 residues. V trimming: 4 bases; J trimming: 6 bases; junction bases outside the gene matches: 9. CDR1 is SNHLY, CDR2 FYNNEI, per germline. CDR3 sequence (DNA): TGTGCCAGCAGTGGACCGGGGGGGTCGGCGGATACGCAGTATTTT. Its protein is CASSGPGGSADTQYF.

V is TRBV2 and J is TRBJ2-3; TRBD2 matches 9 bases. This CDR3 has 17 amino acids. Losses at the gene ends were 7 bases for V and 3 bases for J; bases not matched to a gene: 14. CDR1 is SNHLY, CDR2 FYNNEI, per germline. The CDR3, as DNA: TGTGCCAGCAAACGCGGGGGGGCCTTCCCCCCGACAGATACGCAGTATTTT. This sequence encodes CASKRGGAFPPTDTQYF. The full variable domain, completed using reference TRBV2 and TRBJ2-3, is EPEVTQTPSHQVTQMGQEVILRCVPISNHLYFYWYRQILGQKVEFLVSFYNNEISEKSEIFDDQFSVERPDGSNFTLKIRSTKLEDSAMYFCASKRGGAFPPTDTQYFGPGTRLTVL.